This T cell receptor beta chain was sequenced in a study of memory CD4+ T cells and cytomegalovirus serostatus. This CDR3 is 14 amino acids long. Germline trimming cut 5 bases from V and 7 bases from J; bases unmatched to any gene: 6. Germline lookup yields CDR1 MNHNY and CDR2 SVGAGI (reference sequence). This clone came up once. Single viable CD3+CD4+CD8-CD45RO+ cells were sorted as the memory CD4+ T cells. In the original workflow: Out-of-frame sequences were removed, leaving 2,204,828 distinct TCRbeta sequences. Sequenced by immunoSEQ multiplex PCR; TCRdb stores in-frame clones only, minus some. V, J and clone size are taken as reported in that table, and D and trimming were inferred from the DNA itself. The profile shows 40,000 to 55,000 clones, around 76% of them singletons.

The sequenced sample consisted of memory CD4+ T cells from blood. V is TRBV6-6 and J is TRBJ2-1, with 9 bases that match TRBD1. This receptor was identified in an adult in good health and CMV-seronegative. DNA of the CDR3: TGTGCCAGCAGTACGGGACAGGGACTAAATGAGCAGTTCTTC. This codes for CASSTGQGLNEQFF.